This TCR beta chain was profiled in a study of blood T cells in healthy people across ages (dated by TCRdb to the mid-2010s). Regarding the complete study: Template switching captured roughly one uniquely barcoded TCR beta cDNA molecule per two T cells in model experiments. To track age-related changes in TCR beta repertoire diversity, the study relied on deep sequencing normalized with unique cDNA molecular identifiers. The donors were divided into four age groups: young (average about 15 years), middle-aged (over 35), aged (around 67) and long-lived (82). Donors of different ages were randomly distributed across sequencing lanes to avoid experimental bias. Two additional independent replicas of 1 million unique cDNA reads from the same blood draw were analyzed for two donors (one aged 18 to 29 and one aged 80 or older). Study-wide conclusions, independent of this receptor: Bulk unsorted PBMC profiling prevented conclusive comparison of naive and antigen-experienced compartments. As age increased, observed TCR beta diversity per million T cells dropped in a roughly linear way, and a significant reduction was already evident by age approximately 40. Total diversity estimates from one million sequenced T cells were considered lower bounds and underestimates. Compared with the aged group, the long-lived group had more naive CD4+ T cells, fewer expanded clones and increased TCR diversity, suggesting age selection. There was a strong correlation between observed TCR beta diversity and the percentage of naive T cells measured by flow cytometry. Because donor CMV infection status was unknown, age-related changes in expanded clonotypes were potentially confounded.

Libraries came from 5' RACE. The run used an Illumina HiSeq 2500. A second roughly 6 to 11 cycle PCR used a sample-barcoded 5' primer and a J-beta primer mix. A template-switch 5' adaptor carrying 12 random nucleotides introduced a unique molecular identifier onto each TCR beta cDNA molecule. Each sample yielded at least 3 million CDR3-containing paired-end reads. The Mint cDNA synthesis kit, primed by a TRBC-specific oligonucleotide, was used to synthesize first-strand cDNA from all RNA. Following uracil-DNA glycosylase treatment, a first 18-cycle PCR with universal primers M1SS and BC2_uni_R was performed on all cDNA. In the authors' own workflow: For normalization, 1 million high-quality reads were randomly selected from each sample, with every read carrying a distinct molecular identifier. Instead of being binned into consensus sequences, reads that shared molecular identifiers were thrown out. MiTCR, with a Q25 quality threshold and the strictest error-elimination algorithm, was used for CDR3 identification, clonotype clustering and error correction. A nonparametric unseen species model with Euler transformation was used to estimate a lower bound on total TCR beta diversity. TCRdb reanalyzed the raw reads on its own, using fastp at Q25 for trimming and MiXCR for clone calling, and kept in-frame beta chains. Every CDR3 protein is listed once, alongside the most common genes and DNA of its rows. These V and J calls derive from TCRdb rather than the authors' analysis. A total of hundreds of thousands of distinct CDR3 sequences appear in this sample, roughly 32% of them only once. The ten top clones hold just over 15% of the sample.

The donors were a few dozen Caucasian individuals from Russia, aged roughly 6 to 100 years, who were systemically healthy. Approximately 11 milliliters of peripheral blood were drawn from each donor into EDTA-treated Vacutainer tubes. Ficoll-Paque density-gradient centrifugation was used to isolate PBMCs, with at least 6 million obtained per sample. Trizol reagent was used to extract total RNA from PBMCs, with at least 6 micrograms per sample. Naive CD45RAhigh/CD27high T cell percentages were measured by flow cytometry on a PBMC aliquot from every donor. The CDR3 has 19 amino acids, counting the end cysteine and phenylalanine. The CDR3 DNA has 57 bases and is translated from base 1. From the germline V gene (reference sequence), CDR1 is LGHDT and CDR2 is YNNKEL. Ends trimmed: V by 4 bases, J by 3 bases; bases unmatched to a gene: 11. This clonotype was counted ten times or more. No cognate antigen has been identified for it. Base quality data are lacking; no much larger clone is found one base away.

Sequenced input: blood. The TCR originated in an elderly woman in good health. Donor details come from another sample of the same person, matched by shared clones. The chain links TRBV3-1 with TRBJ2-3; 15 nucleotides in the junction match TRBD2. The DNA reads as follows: TGTGCCAGCAGCCCCGGACTAGCGGGGGGGCATGTCGTGACAGATACGCAGTATTTT. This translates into CASSPGLAGGHVVTDTQYF.